Listed here is a single T cell receptor (beta chain). Its specificity is not known. At survey level, the immunoSEQ assay was run in its v3.0 version. Sequenced by immunoSEQ multiplex PCR; TCRdb stores in-frame clones only, minus some. The sample has some 17,000 clones; under 90% are singletons. Per germline, CDR1 LGHNA and CDR2 YSLEER. The CDR3 is made up of 15 amino acids. V shed 0 bases and J shed 7 bases, with 15 bases lying between them. This record comes from a study of long-term antiretroviral therapy in people with HIV. Overall study findings and caveats: Clones that expanded before ART (that is, prior to treatment) dominated the repertoire at all time points.

This TCR derives from a man younger than 30 with HIV. The V call is TRBV4-3, the J call TRBJ2-5; maybe TRBD2 (5 bases). The sequencing used unsorted PBMCs, collected 0.1 years after starting antiretroviral therapy. The CDR3 loop is CASSQDLGQGRTQYF. The CDR3 coding sequence is TGCGCCAGCAGCCAAGATCTAGGCCAAGGGAGGACCCAGTACTTC.